Below are 5 T cell receptor beta chains sequenced from a single sample in a study of T cell responses to AZD1222 COVID-19 vaccine. Clones were sequenced by immunoSEQ multiplex PCR, and TCRdb holds only the in-frame ones, with some missing. The data show some 150,000 clones, roughly 90% seen once. The sample in question was peripheral blood, obtained 28 days after the second AZD1222 dose. These receptors originate from an adult who received the AZD1222 COVID-19 vaccine.

The chain is built from TRBV13 and TRBJ2-2; unclear D gene. This CDR3 has 14 amino acids. Trimming cost V 5 bases and J 6 bases, with 13 bases left between them. The germline gives CDR1 PRHDT, CDR2 FYEKMQ (reference sequence). This chain's CDR3 is CASSLGRLAGELFF. CDR3 in DNA: TGTGCCAGCAGCCTCGGACGATTGGCCGGGGAGCTGTTTTTT.

The CDR3 sequence is CASSPGLNYGYTF. The CDR3 DNA is TGTGCCAGTAGCCCTGGACTGAACTATGGCTACACCTTC. The chain uses TRBV19 and TRBJ1-2; D gene uncertain. The germline gives CDR1 LNHDA, CDR2 SQIVND (reference sequence). This CDR3 spans 13 amino acids. V shed 6 bases and J shed 2 bases, with 10 bases lying between them.

The chain recombines TRBV28 with TRBJ1-1; tentatively, D is TRBD1 (6 bases). The V and J ends lost 5 bases and 7 bases respectively, with 23 bases between them. The CDR3 loop spans 16 amino acids. Germline lookup yields CDR1 MDHEN and CDR2 SYDVKM. The CDR3 DNA is TGTGCCAGCAGTCTAATCCCCTTACAGGGAAGATTTGAAGCTTTCTTT. This encodes CASSLIPLQGRFEAFF.

The chain uses TRBV5-1 and TRBJ1-1; 7 positions agree with TRBD1. The CDR3 is 14 residues long. The germline V gene encodes CDR1 SGHRS and CDR2 YFSETQ. V lost 4 bases and J lost 4; bases outside the gene matches: 7. CDR3 region: CASSTWDSRTEAFF. As DNA, the CDR3 is TGCGCCAGCAGCACCTGGGACAGCCGCACTGAAGCTTTCTTT.

The chain carries TRBV24-1 and TRBJ2-7; TRBD1 agrees at 7 bases. Trimming removed 7 bases from V and 7 bases from J; junction bases left unmatched: 12. Germline loops: CDR1 KGHDR, CDR2 SFDVKD. This CDR3 has 14 residues. The chain's CDR3 is CATRTGVPLWEQYF. DNA of the CDR3: TGTGCCACCAGAACAGGGGTTCCCCTTTGGGAGCAGTACTTC.